Below, 5 T cell receptor beta chains from the same sample are listed, as sequenced in a study of T-cell reconstitution after alpha-beta-depleted transplantation in children. The library targeted TCRbeta and was prepared with unique molecular identifiers. TCRdb called the PCR reads again in MiXCR, with one record for every CDR3 protein. The sample lists about 22,000 distinct CDR3 sequences, around 9.9% occurring once. The input for sequencing was PBMCs from the stem cell graft donor, taken from the stem cell graft. The receptors here all came from a human donor who donated a stem cell graft to a child with chronic granulomatous disease.

This clonotype was counted many times. V usage is TRBV12-3 or TRBV12-4 and J usage is TRBJ2-7; 9 bases are a match to TRBD1. The V gene end was trimmed by 7 bases and the J gene end by 3 bases; junction bases not matched to a gene: 16. The CDR3 length is 17 residues. The CDR3 loop reads CASTVSPSGTGRYEQYF. The CDR3 DNA sequence: TGTGCCAGCACCGTTAGCCCGTCCGGGACAGGGCGCTACGAGCAGTACTTC.

This clonotype was seen many times. The chain links TRBV5-1 to TRBJ2-1; TRBD2 is a possible D gene (7 bases). Per the germline V gene, CDR1 is SGHRS and CDR2 is YFSETQ. The CDR3 loop spans 15 amino acids. Trimming took off 0 bases at V and 6 bases at J, with 13 bases between the two ends. The CDR3 bases are TGCGCCAGCAGCTTGGTGGCGGGGGCTTCCAATGAGCAGTTCTTC. Encoded protein: CASSLVAGASNEQFF.

This clonotype appeared many times. This chain uses TRBV11-1 with TRBJ2-1; maybe TRBD2 (7 bases). Looked up from germline, CDR1 is SGHAT and CDR2 is FQDESV (reference sequence). The CDR3 runs 14 residues. Trimming stripped 3 bases from V and 4 bases from J, with 10 bases between. The CDR3 bases are TGTGCCAGCAGCTTGGCGGGGGCGTACAATGAGCAGTTCTTC. Residues: CASSLAGAYNEQFF.

This clonotype was recorded many times. This chain uses TRBV28 with TRBJ2-7, with D maybe TRBD1 (5 bases). The CDR3 has 13 residues. Germline CDR1 MDHEN, CDR2 SYDVKM. The germline V and J ends were trimmed by 6 bases and 5 bases, with 14 bases remaining between them. For the CDR3, the DNA is TGTGCCAGCAGAGAAAATGGGGCCCACGAGCAGTACTTC. It codes for CASRENGAHEQYF.

Worth noting for this clonotype: One base away lies a much larger clone, so this may be a sequencing read error. The rearrangement links TRBV20-1 to TRBJ2-4; D remains ambiguous. The CDR3 sequence is 15 residues long. The V gene's germline CDR1 is DFQATT and CDR2 SNEGSKA (reference sequence). Trimming stripped 3 bases from V and 3 bases from J, with 15 bases between. As DNA, the CDR3 is TGCAGTGCTAGCGGGCAGGCGACGGGCAAAAACATTCAGTACTTC. Translated, it gives CSASGQATGKNIQYF.